This entry describes one TCR beta chain. The sample originates from a study of blood T cell repertoires in COVID-19. Turning to the study itself: The United States, Italy and Spain provided the acute and convalescent COVID-19 samples. Sources were T cells, B-cell-depleted T cells, or PBMCs; the material itself was cDNA or gDNA.

Trimming stripped 0 bases from V and 1 base from J, with 10 bases between. This CDR3 has 15 residues. The germline CDR1 and CDR2 sequences are SGHNT and YYREEE (reference sequence). Original analysis: For nucleated cells, counts were estimated from reference gene primer amplification. Method: immunoSEQ multiplex PCR; TCRdb's copy keeps in-frame clones and lacks some. From that table come the V and J calls and clone size; the DNA was used to work out D and trimming. The data show a few hundred thousand clones, more than 75% seen once. The TCR sequence derives from a woman aged 25-40 years who had recovered from COVID-19. This chain connects TRBV5-4 to TRBJ1-1; D uncertain. Sequences were obtained from peripheral blood. CDR3 coding DNA: TGTGCCAGCAGCTTGGAATTACAACCGAACACTGAAGCTTTCTTT. It is translated as CASSLELQPNTEAFF.